These 3 T cell receptor beta chains share one sample of origin, sequenced in a study of T cells in women clearing cervical HPV infection. Using immunoSEQ multiplex PCR, the repertoire was profiled, and TCRdb retains in-frame clones only, with some absent. The record lists 20,000 to 25,000 clones, of which the ten most abundant hold approximately 25%. Sequences were obtained from blood buffy coat. These receptors came from a woman aged 18 to 69 with a cervical HPV16 infection that either progressed to CIN3+ or cleared (not recorded which).

On this clone itself: With the read ending 3 residues before the CDR3 end, the germline J gene is used to fill in that end. V gene TRBV6-1 combines with J gene TRBJ2-5; 8 bases match TRBD1. The CDR3 has 16 residues. The germline CDR1 and CDR2 sequences are MNHNS and SASEGT. V lost 3 bases and J lost 4; bases outside the gene matches: 10. CDR3 DNA, as far as it was read: TGTGCCAGCAGTGAGGGTTCCCAGACAGGGGTAGAGACC. Protein product: CASSEGSQTGVET. The entire CDR3 protein reads CASSEGSQTGVETQYF.

Comment on this clone: The read is 3 residues too short to cover the CDR3 end, so that end is filled in from the germline J gene. The chain joins TRBV5-8 to TRBJ1-2, with a weak D call TRBD1 (6 bases). The CDR3 is 15 amino acids. The germline gives CDR1 SGHTS, CDR2 YDEGEE. The sequenced CDR3 bases are TGTGCCAGCAGTGAGGGGACAAACCATTACAATGAG. This codes for CASSEGTNHYNE. The complete CDR3 sequence is CASSEGTNHYNEYTF. The whole variable domain, filled in from reference TRBV5-8 and TRBJ1-2, reads EAGVTQSPTHLIKTRGQQATLRCSPISGHTSVYWYQQALGLGLQFLLWYDEGEERNRGNFPPRFSGRQFPNYSSELNVNALELEDSALYLCASSEGTNHYNEYTFGSGTRLTVV.

A note on this clone: The DNA ends 3 residues before the CDR3 does, and the rest of the CDR3 is filled in from the germline J gene. The chain is built from TRBV19 and TRBJ1-4; D possibly corresponds to TRBD1 (6 bases). Germline V gene sequence: CDR1 LNHDA, CDR2 SQIVND (reference sequence). The CDR3 spans 16 residues. Trimming stripped 5 bases from V and 0 bases from J, with 13 bases between. The DNA read from the CDR3 is TGTGCCAGTAGTGGACAGCCCTATGCAACTAATGAAAAA. It is translated as CASSGQPYATNEK. The entire CDR3 protein reads CASSGQPYATNEKLFF.